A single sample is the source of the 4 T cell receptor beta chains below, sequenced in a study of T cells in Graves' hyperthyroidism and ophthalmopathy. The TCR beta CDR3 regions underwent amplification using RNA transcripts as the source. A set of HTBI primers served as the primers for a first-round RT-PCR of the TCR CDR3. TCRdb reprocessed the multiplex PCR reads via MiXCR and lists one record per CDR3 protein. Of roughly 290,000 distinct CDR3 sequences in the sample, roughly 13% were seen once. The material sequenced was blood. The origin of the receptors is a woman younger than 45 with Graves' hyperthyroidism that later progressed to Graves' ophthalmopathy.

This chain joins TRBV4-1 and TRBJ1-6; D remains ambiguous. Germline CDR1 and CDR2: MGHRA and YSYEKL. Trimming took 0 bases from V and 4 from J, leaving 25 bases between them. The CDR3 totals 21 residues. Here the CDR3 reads CASSQDGGMAGPVYYNSPLHF. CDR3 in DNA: TGCGCCAGCAGCCAAGATGGTGGGATGGCAGGCCCTGTGTATTATAATTCACCCCTCCACTTT.

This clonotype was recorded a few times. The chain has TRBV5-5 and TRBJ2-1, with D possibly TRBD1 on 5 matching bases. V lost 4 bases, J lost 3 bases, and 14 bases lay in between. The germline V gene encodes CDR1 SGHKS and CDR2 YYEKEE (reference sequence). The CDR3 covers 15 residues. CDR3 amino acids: CASSEGVIYYNEQFF. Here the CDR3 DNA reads TGTGCCAGCAGCGAAGGGGTGATTTACTACAATGAGCAGTTCTTC.

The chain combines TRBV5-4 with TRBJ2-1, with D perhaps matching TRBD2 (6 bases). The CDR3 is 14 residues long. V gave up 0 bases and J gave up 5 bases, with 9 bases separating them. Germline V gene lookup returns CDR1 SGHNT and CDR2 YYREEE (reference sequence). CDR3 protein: CASSLVSGHNEQFF. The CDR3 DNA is TGTGCCAGCAGCTTGGTTAGCGGACACAATGAGCAGTTCTTC.

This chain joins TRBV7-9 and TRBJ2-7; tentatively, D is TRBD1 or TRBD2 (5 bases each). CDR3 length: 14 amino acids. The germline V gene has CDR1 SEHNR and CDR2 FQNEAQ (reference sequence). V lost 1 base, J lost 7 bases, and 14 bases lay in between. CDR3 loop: CASSLGQPGWEQYF. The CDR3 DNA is TGTGCCAGCAGCTTAGGACAGCCGGGGTGGGAGCAGTACTTC.